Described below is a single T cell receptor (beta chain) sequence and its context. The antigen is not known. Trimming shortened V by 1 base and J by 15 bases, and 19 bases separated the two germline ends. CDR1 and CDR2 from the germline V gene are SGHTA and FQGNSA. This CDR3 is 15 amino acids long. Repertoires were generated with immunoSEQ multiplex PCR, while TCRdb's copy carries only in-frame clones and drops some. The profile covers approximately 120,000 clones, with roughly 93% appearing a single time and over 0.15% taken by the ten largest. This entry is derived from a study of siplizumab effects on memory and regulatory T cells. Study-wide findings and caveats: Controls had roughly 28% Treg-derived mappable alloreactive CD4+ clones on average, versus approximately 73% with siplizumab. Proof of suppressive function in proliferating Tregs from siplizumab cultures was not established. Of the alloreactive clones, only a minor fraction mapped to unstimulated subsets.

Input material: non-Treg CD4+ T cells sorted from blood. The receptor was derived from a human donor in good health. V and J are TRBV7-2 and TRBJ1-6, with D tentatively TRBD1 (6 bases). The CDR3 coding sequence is TGTGCCAGCAGCTTAGACGGGACAAACCGGCGACTCCTCCACTTT. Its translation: CASSLDGTNRRLLHF.